The T cell receptor beta chain described here comes from a study of technical replicates of blood from a few donors. Germline CDR1 SEHNR, CDR2 FQNEAQ (reference sequence). The CDR3 runs to 16 residues. Trimming cost V 1 base and J 5 bases; bases outside gene matches: 11. The assay was immunoSEQ multiplex PCR, and TCRdb's table has in-frame clones only and misses some. This sample yields about 66,000 clones, of which 95% to 98% are seen a single time; over 0.2% belongs to the top ten. The specimen was T cells isolated from PBMCs. V gene TRBV7-9 combines with J gene TRBJ2-7, with 7 positions matching TRBD2. This receptor was identified in a human donor in good health. DNA of the CDR3: TGTGCCAGCAGCTTAGAGAATGGCGGGAGACTGAACGAGCAGTACTTC. As protein: CASSLENGGRLNEQYF.